The sequence of this T cell receptor beta chain was determined in a study of OX40 agonist ivuxolimab in advanced cancers. This clone was found once. V was pared by 4 bases and J by 4 bases, with 11 bases between. The CDR3 has 13 residues. Germline V gives CDR1 SGHVS, CDR2 FQNEAQ. Blood specimens came from baseline, cycle 4 day 1, and cycle 7 day 1. Some clones are missing from TCRdb's copy, which holds only in-frame ones; the method was immunoSEQ multiplex PCR. The sample includes under 150,000 clones, about nine tenths of them seen just once. The V call is TRBV7-8, the J call TRBJ2-7; D unclear. The sequence was collected from an adult with an advanced solid tumor such as melanoma, head and neck, liver or kidney cancer. The sequences come from CD4+ or CD8+ T cells sorted from blood, collected in a trial of the OX40 agonist ivuxolimab. This CDR3 is CASSYNRAYEQYF. The CDR3, as DNA: TGTGCCAGCAGCTACAATAGGGCTTACGAGCAGTACTTC.